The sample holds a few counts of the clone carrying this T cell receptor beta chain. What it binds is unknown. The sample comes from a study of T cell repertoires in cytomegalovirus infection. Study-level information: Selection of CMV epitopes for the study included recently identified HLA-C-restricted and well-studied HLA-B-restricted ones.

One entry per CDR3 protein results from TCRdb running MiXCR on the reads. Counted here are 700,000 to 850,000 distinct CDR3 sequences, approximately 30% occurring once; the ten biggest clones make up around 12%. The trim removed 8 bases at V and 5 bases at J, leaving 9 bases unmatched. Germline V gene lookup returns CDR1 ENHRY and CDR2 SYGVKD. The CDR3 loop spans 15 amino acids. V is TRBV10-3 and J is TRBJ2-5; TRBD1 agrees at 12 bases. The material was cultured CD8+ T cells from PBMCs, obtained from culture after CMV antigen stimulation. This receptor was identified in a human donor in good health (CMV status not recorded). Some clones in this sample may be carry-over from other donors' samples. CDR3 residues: CAIGYRDRGLETQYF. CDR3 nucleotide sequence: TGTGCCATCGGGTACCGGGACAGGGGGCTTGAGACCCAGTACTTC.